These 23 T cell receptor beta chains came from one sample sequenced in a study of persistence of HIV-infected CD4 T cells. Cells were stimulated nonspecifically with anti-CD3/anti-CD28 magnetic beads. Sorting of responding CD4+ T cells relied on upregulated CD40 ligand together with CD69. The libraries were made with immunoSEQ version 4 in survey mode. Data came from immunoSEQ multiplex PCR; TCRdb stores just in-frame clones and leaves some out. Among tens of thousands of clones listed, roughly nine tenths were seen once. The antigens these receptors bind are not known. Here the sequenced sample was CD4+ T cells sorted from PBMCs after approximately 19-hour stimulation, taken from a patient who received antiretroviral therapy. Source of these receptors: an adult woman with HIV who was CMV-seropositive.

The chain has TRBV6-5 and TRBJ2-1; the match to TRBD2 covers 10 bases. The ends lost 9 bases at V and 9 bases at J; junction bases unmatched: 8. Germline CDR1 is MNHEY and CDR2 is SVGAGI. The CDR3 consists of 13 residues. CDR3 nucleotides: TGTGCCAGTCAGCGGGGGGGCCAGAGTGAGCAGTTCTTC. Amino acids: CASQRGGQSEQFF.

The chain is built from TRBV5-1 and TRBJ1-1; no reliable D call. This CDR3 has 14 residues. In germline, CDR1 is SGHRS, CDR2 YFSETQ. Trimming cost V 3 bases and J 6 bases, with 15 bases left between them. The DNA of the CDR3 is TGCGCCAGCAGCTCAGGTAAAGGGCGTCCTGAAGCTTTCTTT. Its translation is CASSSGKGRPEAFF. Complete variable domain (other parts from reference TRBV5-1 and TRBJ1-1): KAGVTQTPRYLIKTRGQQVTLSCSPISGHRSVSWYQQTPGQGLQFLFEYFSETQRNKGNFPGRFSGRQFSNSRSEMNVSTLELGDSALYLCASSSGKGRPEAFFGQGTRLTVV.

The chain uses TRBV3-1 (or the pseudogene TRBV3-2) and TRBJ1-2, with 7 bases lining up with TRBD1. Germline V lookup: CDR1 LGHDT, CDR2 YNNKEL (reference sequence). The CDR3 consists of 15 residues. The V and J ends lost 3 bases and 3 bases, in that order; junction bases with no gene match: 7. This chain's CDR3 is CASSHLQGTDYGYTF. CDR3 nucleotides: TGTGCCAGCAGCCACCTACAGGGGACAGACTATGGCTACACCTTC.

This clone was seen a few times. The rearrangement joins TRBV19 to TRBJ1-6; 8 nucleotides match TRBD1. The CDR3 has 18 residues. Per germline, CDR1 LNHDA and CDR2 SQIVND (reference sequence). Losses at the gene ends were 2 bases for V and 3 bases for J; bases not matched to a gene: 9. CDR3 protein: CASSIRWTGRNYNSPLHF. The CDR3 nucleotides read TGTGCCAGTAGTATAAGGTGGACAGGGCGAAACTATAATTCACCCCTCCACTTT.

The chain recombines TRBV29-1 with TRBJ1-1; 10 positions agree with TRBD1. CDR1 and CDR2 (germline): SQVTM, ANQGSEA. This CDR3 spans 13 amino acids. J lost 4 bases, V lost 4 bases, and 3 bases had no gene match. This CDR3 is CSVGTGGLTEAFF. CDR3 sequence (DNA): TGCAGCGTTGGGACAGGGGGGCTCACTGAAGCTTTCTTT.

V usage is TRBV3-1 (or the pseudogene TRBV3-2) and J usage is TRBJ2-7; D may be TRBD1 (5 bases). Trimming left V 5 bases short and J 2 bases short, with 7 bases between. The V gene's germline CDR1 is LGHDT and CDR2 YNNKEL (reference sequence). The CDR3 has 12 residues. CDR3 protein: CASSRGPYEQYF. The CDR3, as DNA: TGTGCCAGCAGCAGGGGCCCCTACGAGCAGTACTTC.

The chain employs TRBV4-1 and TRBJ2-7; possible D gene TRBD2, 7 bases. CDR1 and CDR2 from the germline V gene are MGHRA and YSYEKL. The CDR3 loop spans 17 amino acids. Deletions cut 0 bases from V and 0 bases from J, with 15 bases between. The CDR3 bases are TGCGCCAGCAGCCAAGAGGGGGGGACATCGAGCTCCTACGAGCAGTACTTC. It translates to CASSQEGGTSSSYEQYF.

This clone appeared a few times. The V gene is TRBV7-4, the J gene TRBJ1-5; D might be TRBD1 (5 bases). Germline V lookup: CDR1 SGHVT, CDR2 SQSDAQ. CDR3 length: 15 residues. The V end lost 5 bases, the J end lost 0 bases, and 11 bases lay between the germline ends. The CDR3 loop reads CASSPGDDSNQPQHF. CDR3 sequence (DNA): TGTGCCAGCAGCCCGGGGGACGATAGCAATCAGCCCCAGCATTTT.

A note on this clone: Mismatch with germline at one junction end may stem from a read error. The V call is TRBV4-1, the J call TRBJ1-1; possibly TRBD1 for D (6 bases). The V gene's germline CDR1 is MGHRA and CDR2 YSYEKL. This CDR3 has 13 amino acids. The CDR3 loop is CASRQEQGTEAFF. CDR3 coding DNA: TGCGCCAGCAGGCAAGAACAGGGCACTGAAGCTTTCTTT.

The rearrangement uses TRBV19 and TRBJ2-5; 9 bases match TRBD1. The J segment lost 2 bases and the V segment lost 5 bases, leaving 6 bases of the junction unmatched. The CDR3 runs 15 residues. Looked up from germline, CDR1 is LNHDA and CDR2 is SQIVND (reference sequence). The CDR3 bases are TGTGCCAGTAGTCTCGGGACAGGGCCTCAAGAGACCCAGTACTTC. Its translation: CASSLGTGPQETQYF.

The chain couples TRBV7-3 to TRBJ2-3; tentative D call: TRBD2 (5 bases). The V end lost 5 bases, the J end lost 2 bases, and 11 bases lay between the germline ends. CDR1 SGHTA and CDR2 FQGTGA come from the germline V gene. This CDR3 comprises 14 residues. The CDR3 region is CASSPERDTDTQYF. The CDR3 coding sequence is TGTGCCAGCAGCCCGGAGAGGGACACAGATACGCAGTATTTT. The full variable domain, with the rest looked up from reference TRBV7-3 and TRBJ2-3, is GAGVSQTPSNKVTEKGKYVELRCDPISGHTALYWYRQSLGQGPEFLIYFQGTGAADDSGLPNDRFFAVRPEGSVSTLKIQRTERGDSAVYLCASSPERDTDTQYFGPGTRLTVL.

The chain couples TRBV19 to TRBJ2-1; D is uncertain. With 3 bases removed from V and 0 bases from J, the gap between germline ends came to 12 bases. The CDR3 has 16 residues. The germline V gene has CDR1 LNHDA and CDR2 SQIVND (reference sequence). The CDR3 DNA reads TGTGCCAGTAGTATCCTGGACGCATCCTCCTACAATGAGCAGTTCTTC. Its translation is CASSILDASSYNEQFF.

This chain joins TRBV9 and TRBJ1-2, with D perhaps matching TRBD1 (6 bases). The CDR3 contains 17 residues. Deletions cut 4 bases from V and 6 bases from J, with 25 bases between. Germline-derived CDR1 and CDR2 are SGDLS and YYNGEE. CDR3 region: CASSQQGKASKSDGYTF. The DNA for the CDR3 is TGTGCCAGCAGCCAACAGGGTAAGGCGAGTAAGTCGGATGGCTACACCTTC.

V gene TRBV7-7 combines with J gene TRBJ2-7, with 8 bases aligning to TRBD2. From germline, CDR1 is SSHAT and CDR2 FNYEAQ (reference sequence). The CDR3 runs to 15 residues. V lost 5 bases to trimming and J lost 6 bases; unmatched junction nucleotides: 12. The CDR3 DNA is TGTGCCAGCAGCACCCCGGCGGGGGGCCGGGGCGAGCAGTACGTC. Translation gives CASSTPAGGRGEQYV.

The genes are TRBV5-1 and TRBJ2-3; possibly TRBD1 for D (6 bases). The length of the CDR3 is 14 residues. Germline assignment: CDR1 SGHRS and CDR2 YFSETQ. Trimming stripped 4 bases from V and 2 bases from J, with 11 bases between. Here the CDR3 DNA reads TGCGCCAGCAGCCACAGGGACAACACAGATACGCAGTATTTT. This translates into CASSHRDNTDTQYF.

The chain uses TRBV5-1 and TRBJ1-3; D is uncertain. The V end lost 4 bases, the J end lost 7 bases, and 15 bases lay between the germline ends. This CDR3 contains 14 residues. From germline, CDR1 is SGHRS and CDR2 YFSETQ. CDR3 in amino acids: CASSPHDPRNTIYF. The DNA of the CDR3 is TGCGCCAGCAGCCCCCACGACCCACGGAACACCATATATTTT.

Only one count was recorded for this clone. This sequence joins TRBV3-1 (or the pseudogene TRBV3-2) and TRBJ2-7; the match to TRBD2 covers 9 bases. The length of the CDR3 is 17 residues. J was trimmed by 6 bases and V by 0 bases; bases with no gene match: 12. The germline V gene encodes CDR1 LGHDT and CDR2 YNNKEL (reference sequence). CDR3: CASSQERGGRCLCEQYV. The CDR3 DNA follows: TGTGCCAGCAGCCAAGAGCGGGGGGGCCGCTGTCTCTGCGAGCAGTACGTC.

The chain links TRBV2 to TRBJ2-1, with TRBD2 as a possible D gene (6 bases). The CDR3 loop spans 17 amino acids. Germline CDR1 is SNHLY and CDR2 is FYNNEI. V was clipped by 7 bases and J by 0 bases, with 19 bases between them. CDR3 loop: CASKVGAGISSYNEQFF. CDR3 DNA sequence: TGTGCCAGCAAAGTCGGAGCGGGTATAAGCTCCTACAATGAGCAGTTCTTC.

The genes are TRBV5-6 and TRBJ2-1, with 9 positions matching TRBD1. Losses at the gene ends were 4 bases for V and 7 bases for J; bases not matched to a gene: 6. The CDR3 is 14 residues long. Germline V CDR1 and CDR2: SGHDT, YYEEEE. DNA for the CDR3: TGTGCCAGCAGCCCCGGGACAGGGTGGAATGAGCAGTTCTTC. Translation: CASSPGTGWNEQFF.

V and J are TRBV18 and TRBJ1-2, with TRBD1 matching over 10 bases. V gave up 4 bases and J gave up 6 bases; unmatched junction bases: 2. This CDR3 is built from 13 residues. Germline loops: CDR1 KGHSH, CDR2 LQKENI. In DNA, the CDR3 is TGTGCCAGCTCACAGGGACAGGGGAATGGCTACACCTTC. Encoded protein: CASSQGQGNGYTF. The entire variable domain, with the rest obtained from reference TRBV18 and TRBJ1-2, is as follows: NAGVMQNPRHLVRRRGQEARLRCSPMKGHSHVYWYRQLPEEGLKFMVYLQKENIIDESGMPKERFSAEFPKEGPSILRIQQVVRGDSAAYFCASSQGQGNGYTFGSGTRLTVV.

J is TRBJ2-1 and V is TRBV5-1, with 10 positions matching TRBD2. This CDR3 has 16 amino acids. V was clipped by 2 bases and J by 8 bases; unmatched bases: 10. Germline CDR1 and CDR2: SGHRS and YFSETQ. For the CDR3, the DNA is TGCGCCAGCAGCTTAAACCTAGCGGGGGCCTGGGATGAGCAGTTCTTC. Translating it yields CASSLNLAGAWDEQFF.

The chain has TRBV15 and TRBJ1-5, with unresolved D. Trimming left V 0 bases short and J 1 base short, with 7 bases between. In germline, CDR1 is LNHNV, CDR2 YYDKDF (reference sequence). This CDR3 contains 15 residues. CDR3 DNA sequence: TGTGCCACCAGCAGAGATTTGAGCAGCAATCAGCCCCAGCATTTT. This encodes CATSRDLSSNQPQHF. Combining the CDR3 with reference TRBV15 and TRBJ1-5 gives the whole variable domain DAMVIQNPRYQVTQFGKPVTLSCSQTLNHNVMYWYQQKSSQAPKLLFHYYDKDFNNEADTPDNFQSRRPNTSFCFLDIRSPGLGDTAMYLCATSRDLSSNQPQHFGDGTRLSIL.

This chain connects TRBV5-1 to TRBJ2-1, with 8 bases that match TRBD2. J lost 4 bases, V lost 6 bases, and 6 bases had no gene match. This CDR3 has 14 residues. The germline gives CDR1 SGHRS, CDR2 YFSETQ. CDR3 in amino acids: CASNPGGDYNEQFF. CDR3 DNA: TGCGCCAGCAACCCCGGGGGGGATTACAATGAGCAGTTCTTC.